This passage covers 32 T cell receptor beta chains from one sample sequenced in a study of T cell responses to AZD1222 COVID-19 vaccine. The data were produced by immunoSEQ multiplex PCR, yet TCRdb's version contains in-frame clones alone and is incomplete. The sample holds 110,000 or so clones, more than 70% seen once. The sequenced sample was peripheral blood, obtained on day 0 of MenACWY control vaccination. The receptor source for this set is an adult in good health.

The chain carries TRBV4-1 and TRBJ1-6; D is undetermined. This CDR3 is built from 13 residues. The V gene's germline CDR1 is MGHRA and CDR2 YSYEKL. The germline V and J ends were trimmed by 3 bases and 6 bases, with 6 bases remaining between them. CDR3 sequence reads: CASSHAANSPLHF. DNA for the CDR3: TGCGCCAGCAGCCATGCGGCTAATTCACCCCTCCACTTT.

The chain links TRBV6-5 to TRBJ2-1; D gene unclear. V was pared by 0 bases and J by 9 bases, with 9 bases between. Germline CDR1 reads MNHEY; CDR2 reads SVGAGI. The CDR3 is 13 residues long. CDR3 amino acids: CASSYSQVGEQFF. CDR3 DNA sequence: TGTGCCAGCAGTTACTCGCAGGTGGGTGAGCAGTTCTTC.

J is TRBJ2-7 and V is TRBV6-5; 8 bases map to TRBD1. Trimming at V came to 6 bases and at J to 5 bases, leaving 9 bases not matched to a gene. The V gene's germline CDR1 is MNHEY and CDR2 SVGAGI. The CDR3 spans 14 residues. The CDR3 nucleotides read TGTGCCAGCAGGGACAGGGCAACGAGTCACGAGCAGTACTTC. This gives the protein CASRDRATSHEQYF.

The chain joins TRBV7-2 to TRBJ1-2, with 9 bases identical to TRBD1. The CDR3 covers 14 residues. CDR1 and CDR2 from the germline V gene are SGHTA and FQGNSA. V lost 5 bases, J lost 7 bases, and 8 bases stayed unmatched. The CDR3 region has the DNA TGTGCCAGCAGCGTAGACAGGGGGGGCGGTGGCTACACCTTC. Amino acids: CASSVDRGGGGYTF.

The chain links TRBV6-5 to TRBJ2-1; D might be TRBD2 (6 bases). The CDR3 length is 14 residues. Between the trimmed V and J ends, which lost 6 bases and 5 bases, there was a span of 14 bases. Germline loops: CDR1 MNHEY, CDR2 SVGAGI. CDR3 amino acids: CASRPAGPNNEQFF. DNA of the CDR3: TGTGCCAGCAGACCCGCGGGGCCAAACAATGAGCAGTTCTTC.

V and J are TRBV30 and TRBJ1-5; D might be TRBD1 (5 bases). CDR1 is GTSNPN, CDR2 SVGIG, per germline (reference sequence). The CDR3 consists of 14 residues. Trimming left V 0 bases short and J 7 bases short, with 13 bases between. The CDR3: CAWSVVGGNQPQHF. CDR3 nucleotide sequence: TGTGCCTGGAGTGTAGTTGGGGGGAACCAGCCCCAGCATTTT.

The count of this clone is one. V and J are TRBV6-1 and TRBJ2-7, with 7 bases identical to TRBD1. The V segment lost 1 base and the J segment 3 bases; nucleotides outside the gene matches: 6. The CDR3 loop spans 15 amino acids. CDR1 and CDR2 from the germline V gene are MNHNS and SASEGT. CDR3 sequence reads: CASSEETGLNYEQYF. CDR3 nucleotides: TGTGCCAGCAGTGAAGAGACAGGGCTAAACTACGAGCAGTACTTC.

V and J are TRBV2 and TRBJ1-5, with D possibly matching TRBD1 (5 bases). Germline-derived CDR1 and CDR2 are SNHLY and FYNNEI. Between the trimmed V and J ends, which lost 3 bases and 8 bases, there was a span of 14 bases. CDR3 length: 14 residues. CDR3 coding DNA: TGTGCCAGCAGTGATTCGGCAGGGTGGGAGCCCCAGCATTTT. It is translated as CASSDSAGWEPQHF.

Here the CDR3 DNA reads TGCGCCAGCAGTGCCGGACAAGCGGACACAGATACGCAGTATTTT. It specifies CASSAGQADTDTQYF. This sequence joins TRBV10-1 and TRBJ2-3, with D perhaps matching TRBD1 or TRBD2 (5 bases each). The CDR3 runs to 15 residues. Germline values: CDR1 WNHNN, CDR2 SYGVQD (reference sequence). Trimming took off 4 bases at V and 2 bases at J, with 13 bases between the two ends.

The chain couples TRBV29-1 to TRBJ2-5; D not certain. V was clipped by 7 bases and J by 4 bases, with 13 bases between them. The V gene's germline CDR1 is SQVTM and CDR2 ANQGSEA. CDR3 length equals 12 residues. CDR3 sequence: CSGGLHSETQYF. The CDR3 DNA sequence: TGCAGCGGAGGCCTCCATTCAGAGACCCAGTACTTC.

The chain recombines TRBV25-1 with TRBJ1-5; D unresolved. The CDR3 is 15 residues long. Germline CDR1 and CDR2: MGHDK and SYGVNS. Trimming shortened V by 2 bases and J by 5 bases, and 13 bases separated the two germline ends. The CDR3 region has the DNA TGTGCCAGCAGTGAAAATGGGCACTATGATCAGCCCCAGCATTTT. This codes for CASSENGHYDQPQHF.

The chain combines TRBV28 with TRBJ1-5; D might be TRBD1 (6 bases). Germline CDR1 MDHEN, CDR2 SYDVKM. V lost 5 bases to trimming and J lost 0 bases, with 8 bases between them. The CDR3 spans 14 residues. CDR3 in amino acids: CASSDRSSNQPQHF. The CDR3, as DNA: TGTGCCAGCAGTGACAGGAGTAGCAATCAGCCCCAGCATTTT.

This chain links TRBV6-5 with TRBJ2-5; tentatively, D is TRBD2 (6 bases). CDR3 length: 15 residues. With 4 bases removed from V and 3 bases from J, the gap between germline ends came to 15 bases. CDR1 and CDR2 from the germline V gene are MNHEY and SVGAGI. CDR3 bases: TGTGCCAGCAGTTGGGGACCGGGACTTAAAGAGACCCAGTACTTC. Amino acid sequence: CASSWGPGLKETQYF.

The DNA for the CDR3 is TGTGCCAGCAGCTTTCGCAGATACGAGCAGTACTTC. It specifies CASSFRRYEQYF. This chain connects TRBV5-6 to TRBJ2-7; no reliable D call. Looked up from germline, CDR1 is SGHDT and CDR2 is YYEEEE. V was pared by 2 bases and J by 4 bases, with 7 bases between. This CDR3 has 12 amino acids.

The chain recombines TRBV7-9 with TRBJ1-1, with D possibly being TRBD1 (5 bases). The CDR3 has 13 amino acids. V dropped 5 bases and J dropped 5 bases, with 12 bases sitting between them. Germline V gene data show CDR1 as SEHNR and CDR2 as FQNEAQ (reference sequence). As DNA, the CDR3 is TGTGCCAGCAGCCCGGGGGGATGGACTGAAGCTTTCTTT. Protein product: CASSPGGWTEAFF.

This clone was detected only once. The rearrangement uses TRBV5-1 and TRBJ2-7; maybe TRBD2 (6 bases). The germline V gene has CDR1 SGHRS and CDR2 YFSETQ. CDR3 length: 15 amino acids. V lost 1 base, J lost 2 bases, and 13 bases lay in between. CDR3 protein: CASSLLGGATYEQYF. The DNA of the CDR3 is TGCGCCAGCAGCTTGCTTGGAGGGGCCACCTACGAGCAGTACTTC.

The rearrangement uses TRBV3-1 (or the pseudogene TRBV3-2) and TRBJ2-1, with TRBD2 matching 11 bases. Trimming removed 1 base from V and 15 bases from J; junction bases left unmatched: 8. CDR3 length equals 14 residues. Germline lookup yields CDR1 LGHDT and CDR2 YNNKEL (reference sequence). The CDR3 protein is CASSQGLAGGIGFF. As DNA, the CDR3 is TGTGCCAGCAGCCAAGGGCTAGCGGGGGGTATTGGGTTCTTC.

This clone was detected once. The chain couples TRBV10-3 to TRBJ2-1, with D perhaps matching TRBD1 or TRBD2 (7 bases each). V was shortened by 6 bases and J by 14 bases, with 14 bases between the two germline ends. This CDR3 comprises 11 residues. Germline CDR1 ENHRY, CDR2 SYGVKD. CDR3 in DNA: TGTGCCATCAGGGGGGGGGACAGAGAGTTCTTC. This encodes CAIRGGDREFF.

Here the CDR3 DNA reads TGTGCCAGCAGCTTGATGACAGGGCTTGGGACCGGGGAGCTGTTTTTT. Its protein is CASSLMTGLGTGELFF. The genes are TRBV11-3 and TRBJ2-2; TRBD1 aligns across 7 bases. From germline, CDR1 is SGHNT and CDR2 YENEEA. The CDR3 covers 16 residues. Trimming took 3 bases from V and 5 from J; bases not matched to a gene: 9.

DNA for the CDR3: TGTGCCAGTAGTATTGAAGGCAGGGCGCCCTTTTACAATGAGCAGTTCTTC. Protein sequence: CASSIEGRAPFYNEQFF. This chain connects TRBV19 to TRBJ2-1; maybe TRBD1 (5 bases). The CDR3 extends over 17 amino acids. Germline V gene sequence: CDR1 LNHDA, CDR2 SQIVND (reference sequence). Deletions cut 3 bases from V and 4 bases from J, with 19 bases between.

The genes are TRBV6-5 and TRBJ1-1; 7 bases agree with TRBD1. The V gene end was trimmed by 3 bases and the J gene end by 9 bases; junction bases not matched to a gene: 4. Germline assignment: CDR1 MNHEY and CDR2 SVGAGI. The CDR3 covers 12 residues. For the CDR3, the DNA is TGTGCCAGCAGTTATAAAGGGGGCAAAGCTTTCTTT. It translates to CASSYKGGKAFF.

This clone was recorded once. This chain links TRBV6-5 with TRBJ2-7, with no clear D. The V end lost 5 bases, the J end lost 6 bases, and 14 bases lay between the germline ends. This CDR3 is built from 13 residues. The germline V gene encodes CDR1 MNHEY and CDR2 SVGAGI. The CDR3 sequence: CASSRLRESEQYF. CDR3 bases: TGTGCCAGCAGTCGACTTCGTGAGTCCGAGCAGTACTTC.

This chain connects TRBV28 to TRBJ1-1; D unclear. This CDR3 has 11 residues. Trimming took 5 bases from V and 7 from J, leaving 8 bases between them. Germline CDR1 is MDHEN and CDR2 is SYDVKM. This CDR3 is CASSRAHEAFF. DNA for the CDR3: TGTGCCAGCAGTCGTGCACATGAAGCTTTCTTT.

This clone was recorded only once. The chain combines TRBV10-2 with TRBJ1-2, with TRBD1 matching over 7 bases. CDR1 is WSHSY and CDR2 is SAAADI in the germline V gene. The CDR3 totals 11 residues. With 11 bases clipped from V and 5 bases from J, the junction kept 5 bases outside the gene matches. The CDR3, as DNA: TGCGCCCTCAGACAGGGATATGGCTACACCTTC. Residues: CALRQGYGYTF.

The chain employs TRBV5-1 and TRBJ2-7; 9 positions match TRBD1. V dropped 4 bases and J dropped 5; count of bases not matched to a gene: 7. The CDR3 length is 14 residues. Germline CDR1 SGHRS, CDR2 YFSETQ. This CDR3 is CASSIRTGVNEQYF. CDR3 nucleotide sequence: TGCGCCAGCAGCATCCGGACAGGGGTCAACGAGCAGTACTTC.

This rearrangement joins TRBV12-3 or TRBV12-4 to TRBJ2-7; D unclear. The CDR3 has 11 amino acids. V lost 4 bases to trimming and J lost 3 bases, with 4 bases between them. CDR3 DNA sequence: TGTGCCAGCAGTTCCGTCTACGAGCAGTACTTC. It is translated as CASSSVYEQYF.

The gene calls are TRBV24-1 and TRBJ2-2; TRBD1 or TRBD2 may be the D gene (5 bases each). Germline values: CDR1 KGHDR, CDR2 SFDVKD. V lost 2 bases, J lost 0 bases, and 9 bases lay in between. CDR3 size: 16 residues. The CDR3 spells CATSDSGRANTGELFF. CDR3 sequence (DNA): TGTGCCACCAGTGATTCGGGGCGGGCGAACACCGGGGAGCTGTTTTTT.

V usage is TRBV7-2 and J usage is TRBJ2-3; no reliable D call. The germline CDR1 and CDR2 sequences are SGHTA and FQGNSA. CDR3 length equals 14 residues. The V gene lost 4 bases and the J gene lost 1 base, with 9 bases spanning the gap. The CDR3 coding sequence is TGTGCCAGCAGCTCCCTTTCCCGCACAGATACGCAGTATTTT. Residues: CASSSLSRTDTQYF.

The chain has TRBV29-1 and TRBJ1-2, with D unclear. The CDR3 is 12 residues long. Trimming left V 0 bases short and J 3 bases short, with 5 bases between. Germline V lookup: CDR1 SQVTM, CDR2 ANQGSEA. The CDR3 spells CSVEDHHYGYTF. As DNA, the CDR3 is TGCAGCGTTGAAGATCACCACTATGGCTACACCTTC.

This sequence joins TRBV12-3 or TRBV12-4 and TRBJ2-5; D possibly uses TRBD1 or TRBD2 (6 bases each). V lost 4 bases and J lost 5, with 11 bases in between. The CDR3 covers 13 residues. The CDR3: CASSSGAGETQYF. The CDR3 coding sequence is TGTGCCAGCAGTTCGGGGGCCGGGGAGACCCAGTACTTC.

This clone has just a few counts. The CDR3 coding sequence is TGCGCCAGTCGGTTACGGGGAGCCATGAACACTGAAGCTTTCTTT. This sequence encodes CASRLRGAMNTEAFF. The chain uses TRBV5-1 and TRBJ1-1; D is unclear. The V gene's germline CDR1 is SGHRS and CDR2 YFSETQ. With 8 bases removed from V and 0 bases from J, the gap between germline ends came to 17 bases. The CDR3 spans 15 residues.

The CDR3 DNA reads as TGTGCCAGCAGTTCCCCAGGGTCGGTTTCCTATAATTCACCCCTCCACTTT. Amino acids: CASSSPGSVSYNSPLHF. This chain connects TRBV28 to TRBJ1-6; D perhaps matches TRBD1 (5 bases). Germline V CDR1 and CDR2: MDHEN, SYDVKM. CDR3 length: 17 residues. V was cut by 4 bases and J by 1 base, with 14 bases left in between.